This passage covers 22 T cell receptor beta chains from one sample sequenced in a study of T-cell memory formation after mild COVID-19. Using its own MiXCR run on the 5' RACE reads, TCRdb lists one record per CDR3 protein. In the table there are roughly 400,000 distinct CDR3 sequences, more than 15% of which are singletons. Sequencing input: PBMCs or a T cell subset sorted from them (not recorded which). The receptor source for this set is a young man who had mild COVID-19 (a few samples of this study predate the infection). Cell type and time point are not known.

This clonotype came up many times. This CDR3 reads CASSQDPTGYEQYF. In DNA, the CDR3 is TGCGCCAGCAGCCAAGACCCCACGGGCTACGAGCAGTACTTC. The V and J genes are TRBV4-3 and TRBJ2-7; D remains ambiguous. This CDR3 has 14 residues. V dropped 0 bases and J dropped 3 bases, with 9 bases sitting between them. Germline CDR1 and CDR2: LGHNA and YSLEER.

A few counts support this clonotype. The rearrangement links TRBV28 to TRBJ1-2; tentatively, D is TRBD1 (5 bases). The CDR3 runs to 13 residues. Germline-derived CDR1 and CDR2 are MDHEN and SYDVKM. The ends were cut back, 3 bases at V and 7 bases at J, with 12 bases in the middle. In nucleotides, the CDR3 is TGTGCCAGCAGTTTCCGAGGGGCGTTTGGCTACACCTTC. It translates to CASSFRGAFGYTF.

The chain recombines TRBV7-3 with TRBJ2-5; a weak D match, TRBD1 (6 bases). Deletions cut 1 base from V and 1 base from J, with 13 bases between. Germline CDR1 reads SGHTA; CDR2 reads FQGTGA. This CDR3 contains 16 residues. CDR3 coding DNA: TGTGCCAGCAGCTTAAATGGGGGCAGCTTCCAAGAGACCCAGTACTTC. Its protein is CASSLNGGSFQETQYF.

The chain recombines TRBV7-9 with TRBJ1-6, with D unclear. The CDR3 is 13 residues long. The V end was cut by 8 bases, the J end by 6 bases, with 11 bases between. Germline assignment: CDR1 SEHNR and CDR2 FQNEAQ (reference sequence). The DNA of the CDR3 is TGTGCCAGCTGCCCCGGGCTTAATTCACCCCTCCACTTT. This encodes CASCPGLNSPLHF. The full variable domain, in which reference TRBV7-9 and TRBJ1-6 provide the parts outside the CDR3, is DTGVSQNPRHKITKRGQNVTFRCDPISEHNRLYWYRQTLGQGPEFLTYFQNEAQLEKSRLLSDRFSAERPKGSFSTLEIQRTEQGDSAMYLCASCPGLNSPLHFGNGTRLTVT.

This rearrangement joins TRBV7-2 to TRBJ2-1; D remains unclear. Per germline, CDR1 SGHTA and CDR2 FQGNSA. V was trimmed by 8 bases and J by 0 bases, leaving 5 bases between them. The CDR3 consists of 12 residues. The CDR3 region has the DNA TGTGCCAGCTGGACCTCCTACAATGAGCAGTTCTTC. Its translation: CASWTSYNEQFF.

This clonotype came up once. This chain joins TRBV6-2 or TRBV6-3 and TRBJ2-7, with D maybe TRBD1 (7 bases). V was cut by 6 bases and J by 2 bases, with 11 bases left in between. The CDR3 consists of 13 residues. The germline CDR1 and CDR2 sequences are MNHEY and SVGEGT. CDR3: CASRRDSPYEQYF. CDR3 nucleotide sequence: TGTGCCAGCAGGCGGGACAGCCCCTACGAGCAGTACTTC.

The chain couples TRBV7-9 to TRBJ2-5, with a possible D match to TRBD2 (6 bases). The ends were cut back, 1 base at V and 5 bases at J, with 14 bases in the middle. The CDR3 is 15 amino acids. Germline CDR1 is SEHNR and CDR2 is FQNEAQ (reference sequence). CDR3 loop: CASSLDWRGWETQYF. The CDR3 bases are TGTGCCAGCAGCTTAGACTGGAGGGGATGGGAGACCCAGTACTTC.

The genes are TRBV5-1 and TRBJ1-1; no clear D. The CDR3 extends over 14 amino acids. Per the germline V gene, CDR1 is SGHRS and CDR2 is YFSETQ. The germline V and J ends were trimmed by 4 bases and 1 base, with 11 bases remaining between them. This CDR3 reads CASSRGNSNTEAFF. CDR3 coding DNA: TGCGCCAGCAGCCGCGGAAACTCGAACACTGAAGCTTTCTTT.

This clonotype was counted between two and nine times. The chain is built from TRBV7-8 and TRBJ1-1, with D perhaps matching TRBD1 (6 bases). V was clipped by 3 bases and J by 1 base, with 12 bases between them. This CDR3 has 15 amino acids. Germline-derived CDR1 and CDR2 are SGHVS and FQNEAQ. CDR3 sequence (DNA): TGTGCCAGCAGCTTTAACAGGGCCACGAACACTGAAGCTTTCTTT. Protein product: CASSFNRATNTEAFF.

In this sample, this clonotype turned up a few times. This chain links TRBV9 with TRBJ2-1; D is possibly TRBD2 (6 bases). The ends were cut back, 1 base at V and 6 bases at J, with 8 bases in the middle. Looked up from germline, CDR1 is SGDLS and CDR2 is YYNGEE. This CDR3 spans 13 amino acids. The CDR3 protein is CASSVRGINEQFF. The CDR3 nucleotides are TGTGCCAGCAGCGTACGGGGGATCAATGAGCAGTTCTTC. Drawing the rest from reference TRBV9 and TRBJ2-1, the complete variable domain is DSGVTQTPKHLITATGQRVTLRCSPRSGDLSVYWYQQSLDQGLQFLIQYYNGEERAKGNILERFSAQQFPDLHSELNLSSLELGDSALYFCASSVRGINEQFFGPGTRLTVL.

The chain has TRBV30 and TRBJ2-1; 7 bases are shared with TRBD2. With V trimmed by 3 bases and J by 12 bases, 2 bases remained unmatched. Germline-derived CDR1 and CDR2 are GTSNPN and SVGIG (reference sequence). This CDR3 region has 10 residues. The DNA of the CDR3 is TGTGCCTGGAGCTCGGGGGGGCAGTTCTTC. It is translated as CAWSSGGQFF. The whole variable domain, filled in from reference TRBV30 and TRBJ2-1, reads SQTIHQWPATLVQPVGSPLSLECTVEGTSNPNLYWYRQAAGRGLQLLFYSVGIGQISSEVPQNLSASRPQDRQFILSSKKLLLSDSGFYLCAWSSGGQFFGPGTRLTVL.

The rearrangement uses TRBV18 and TRBJ2-7; D may be TRBD2 (6 bases). This CDR3 contains 12 residues. The germline V and J ends were trimmed by 4 bases and 5 bases, with 9 bases remaining between them. From germline, CDR1 is KGHSH and CDR2 LQKENI. The CDR3 region has the DNA TGTGCCAGCTCACAGGGGAGGAACGAGCAGTACGTC. Amino acid sequence: CASSQGRNEQYV.

This sequence joins TRBV7-2 and TRBJ2-5; TRBD2 agrees at 10 bases. The CDR3 sequence is 15 residues long. The germline CDR1 and CDR2 sequences are SGHTA and FQGNSA. V lost 5 bases and J lost 4; bases outside the gene matches: 7. The CDR3 DNA follows: TGTGCCAGCAGCATACCTAGCGGGGGTGGAGAGACCCAGTACTTC. Translation gives CASSIPSGGGETQYF.

This clonotype has a count of ten or more. CDR3 sequence reads: CASSTGGEQFF. CDR3 sequence (DNA): TGTGCCAGCAGCACAGGGGGCGAGCAGTTCTTC. The gene calls are TRBV12-3 or TRBV12-4 and TRBJ2-1; 9 bases are a match to TRBD1. J was trimmed by 10 bases and V by 6 bases; bases with no gene match: 1. The CDR3 runs 11 residues.

This clonotype was counted at least ten times. This chain connects TRBV7-9 to TRBJ1-4, with unresolved D. The CDR3 sequence is 15 residues long. Trimming shortened V by 5 bases and J by 5 bases, and 15 bases separated the two germline ends. Germline CDR1 reads SEHNR; CDR2 reads FQNEAQ (reference sequence). DNA for the CDR3: TGTGCCAGCAGCCCCCAGGCGGGTGAGAATGAAAAACTGTTTTTT. Translation: CASSPQAGENEKLFF.

This clonotype occurred a few times. V is TRBV20-1 and J is TRBJ2-1, with TRBD2 identical over 10 bases. The V segment lost 6 bases and the J segment 7 bases; nucleotides outside the gene matches: 9. CDR1 and CDR2 from the germline V gene are DFQATT and SNEGSKA (reference sequence). This CDR3 is 14 amino acids long. The CDR3 region has the DNA TGCAGTGCCCTATCGCCTAGCGGGGGAAATGAGCAGTTCTTC. Protein: CSALSPSGGNEQFF.

The J gene is TRBJ2-2, the V gene TRBV5-1; D is unresolved. Trimming took off 0 bases at V and 0 bases at J, with 9 bases between the two ends. CDR3 length: 16 residues. The germline V gene encodes CDR1 SGHRS and CDR2 YFSETQ. CDR3 sequence (DNA): TGCGCCAGCAGCTTGGCGTGGCCGTCGAACACCGGGGAGCTGTTTTTT. It specifies CASSLAWPSNTGELFF.

This clonotype showed up just a few times. The chain has TRBV6-2 or TRBV6-3 and TRBJ2-5, with D possibly TRBD2 on 5 matching bases. CDR1 and CDR2 from the germline V gene are MNHEY and SVGEGT. Trimming removed 6 bases from V and 5 bases from J, with 19 bases in between. This CDR3 is 15 amino acids long. As DNA, the CDR3 is TGTGCCAGCAGAGGTCTGAAGTTGGACTGGGAGACCCAGTACTTC. It yields the protein CASRGLKLDWETQYF.

This clonotype was counted between two and nine times. The chain recombines TRBV7-6 with TRBJ2-7; 8 nucleotides agree with TRBD2. V lost 3 bases to trimming and J lost 0 bases; unmatched junction nucleotides: 4. CDR3 length: 15 residues. CDR1 and CDR2 from the germline V gene are SGHVS and FNYEAQ. This CDR3 reads CASSLSGGSSYEQYV. The CDR3 bases are TGTGCCAGCAGCTTGAGCGGGGGAAGCTCCTACGAGCAGTACGTC.

V is TRBV7-2 and J is TRBJ2-1, with a possible D match to TRBD2 (5 bases). CDR1 and CDR2 from the germline V gene are SGHTA and FQGNSA. The CDR3 length is 13 residues. V lost 7 bases, J lost 6 bases, and 13 bases lay in between. CDR3 amino acids: CASTFGSSNEQFF. The CDR3 DNA sequence: TGTGCCAGCACCTTTGGGAGTTCCAATGAGCAGTTCTTC.

This clonotype came up a few times. The chain carries TRBV7-6 and TRBJ1-1, with a tentative D call TRBD1 (6 bases). Germline assignment: CDR1 SGHVS and CDR2 FNYEAQ. The V and J ends lost 6 bases and 2 bases respectively, with 13 bases between them. This CDR3 has 14 residues. The DNA for the CDR3 is TGTGCCAGCAGACCAACACAGGGAAACACTGAAGCTTTCTTT. This encodes CASRPTQGNTEAFF.

This clonotype was observed a handful of times. J is TRBJ1-6 and V is TRBV5-4; 7 bases align to TRBD1. J was trimmed by 10 bases and V by 5 bases; bases with no gene match: 6. Germline V gives CDR1 SGHNT, CDR2 YYREEE (reference sequence). This CDR3 contains 13 residues. The CDR3 DNA sequence: TGTGCCAGCAGACTAGAGGGGGCCTCACCCCTCCACTTT. Its translation: CASRLEGASPLHF.